The T cell receptor beta chain under discussion was sequenced for a study of T cell responses to AZD1222 COVID-19 vaccine (dated by TCRdb to about 2021). As for the study more broadly: TCR sequencing covered 233 trial participants: 200 to 210 given two doses of AZD1222 and 26 given two doses of MenACWY control vaccine. Trial participants were enrolled by age into 18-55, 56-69 and 70-plus year subgroups, with around 150, 28 and 57 TCR-sequenced participants respectively. Broader findings and caveats from the paper: Reportedly, almost half of the unique spike-specific TCRs recognized epitopes lying outside the regions that are mutated in the B.1.351 and B.1.1.7 variants. Because no day 14 peak-response samples were available, repertoires were characterized only after the peak T cell response. In the small 56-69-year group, the increase in depth fell short of significance, most likely because of low power. Only five or six AZD1222 recipients were SARS-CoV-2 seropositive at baseline, limiting conclusions about previously exposed vaccinees. Participants were mostly white British, with more females than males. The authors suggested clonal diversity may have been underestimated. The vaccine-associated CD4 TCRs covered the entire spike protein, and the dominant responses fell in regions 160-218 and 743-854. After two AZD1222 doses, both the breadth and the depth of spike-specific TCRs were significantly higher than at day 0 and than in MenACWY recipients.

On this clone itself: There is no known antigen for this receptor. It has no much larger one-base neighbor in the sample; base qualities were not kept.

V and J are trimmed by 5 bases and 4 bases, and the gene matches miss 8 bases of the junction. The germline V gene (reference sequence) supplies CDR1 SEHNR and CDR2 FQNEAQ. The CDR3 spans 15 residues, from the cysteine through the phenylalanine. Only the CDR3 DNA stays, 45 bases, in frame from base 1. The time point label, as the study defines it: about 28 days (+/-7) after the second vaccine dose. AZD1222 recipients whose second dose came at about 4 weeks and those whose second dose came at about 12 weeks were combined into one group, since spike-specific TCR depth and breadth did not differ between the two schedules. Vaccinee samples came from UK trials COV001 and COV002, including a single-blind randomized controlled phase 2/3 trial of AZD1222 (ChAdOx1 nCoV-19) in healthy adults. Trial participant PBMC samples were collected at day 0 and day 28 after the second dose for TCRbeta chain sequencing.

The CDR3 regions of human TCRbeta chains were analyzed by immunosequencing. The paper's processing steps were these. TCRs in the repertoires were matched against a reference library of SARS-CoV-2-specific TCRs that had been generated with the MIRA antigen-specificity platform. Breadth meant the fraction of unique TCRs that were SARS-CoV-2-associated, whereas depth meant the fraction of total T cells that were SARS-CoV-2-associated. Using the MIRA data, every spike-specific TCR was mapped to the spike region that the TCR reacted to and assigned to either a CD4 or a CD8 class. Log10-transformed breadth and depth values were compared by one-way ANOVA with Sidak's multiple comparisons tests. TCRdb stores this immuneACCESS table with in-frame sequences only. Part of the clones is absent; in the studies checked, under half of the shortfall reflects unresolved V genes, and no reason is known for the rest. The V and J calls and the clone size are those of that table, but D and trimming were determined from the DNA. The table for this sample lists tens of thousands of clones; roughly 85% of them were counted only once. About 6% of the sample lies in the top ten.

The V gene is TRBV7-9 and the J gene is TRBJ1-5, with TRBD1 matching 7 junction bases. The origin of this receptor is an adult who received the AZD1222 COVID-19 vaccine. The sample consisted of peripheral blood, taken 28 days after the second AZD1222 dose. Here the CDR3 is given as CASSGPPGQNQPQHF. The DNA sequence reads TGTGCCAGCAGCGGCCCTCCGGGACAGAATCAGCCCCAGCATTTT.